This T cell receptor (beta chain) was sequenced during a study of CD8+ T cells in alopecia areata. Sequencing used cDNA as its template, made by extracting RNA and reverse transcribing it. The repertoire was sequenced with immunoSEQ multiplex PCR; TCRdb's copy has only in-frame clones and lacks some. The sample carries approximately 150,000 clones, 50% to 65% recorded once. The table lists this clone with a few counts. The antigen remains unidentified. General study results and limits: Sequencing of scalp tissue also captures the resident alphabeta T cells of normal skin. TCR sharing across patients was less clear than in mice, possibly HLA-related.

CDR3 length equals 15 residues. V gave up 4 bases and J gave up 0 bases, with 9 bases separating them. The germline CDR1 and CDR2 sequences are SGHTA and FQGNSA. Cell sorting was applied to PBMCs, and CD4+ and CD8+ T cells were collected. The sequencing sample was made of CD4+ T cells sorted from blood. This clonotype was obtained from a human donor in good health. V usage is TRBV7-2 and J usage is TRBJ2-2; D might be TRBD1 (5 bases). In DNA, the CDR3 is TGTGCCAGCAGCTACACGACAGCGAACACCGGGGAGCTGTTTTTT. It encodes CASSYTTANTGELFF. The variable domain in full, with the rest retrieved from reference TRBV7-2 and TRBJ2-2, is GAGVSQSPSNKVTEKGKDVELRCDPISGHTALYWYRQSLGQGLEFLIYFQGNSAPDKSGLPSDRFSAERTGGSVSTLTIQRTQQEDSAVYLCASSYTTANTGELFFGEGSRLTVL.